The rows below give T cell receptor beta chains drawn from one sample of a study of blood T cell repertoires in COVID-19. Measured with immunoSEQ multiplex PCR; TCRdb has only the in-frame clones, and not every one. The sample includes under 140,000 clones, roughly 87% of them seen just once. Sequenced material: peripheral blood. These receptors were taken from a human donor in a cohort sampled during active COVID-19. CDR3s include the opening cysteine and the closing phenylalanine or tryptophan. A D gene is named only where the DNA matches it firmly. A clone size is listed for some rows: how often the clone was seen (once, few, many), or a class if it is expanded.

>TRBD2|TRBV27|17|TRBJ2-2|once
CASSPRLLAGVVGELFF
TGTGCCAGCAGTCCTCGGCTACTAGCGGGAGTGGTCGGGGAGCTGTTTTTT
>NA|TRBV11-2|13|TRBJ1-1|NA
CASSSQENTEAFF
TGTGCCAGCAGCTCGCAGGAGAACACTGAAGCTTTCTTT
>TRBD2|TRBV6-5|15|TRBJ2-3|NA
CASSSSGVRTDTQYF
TGTGCCAGCAGCTCTAGCGGAGTACGCACAGATACGCAGTATTTT
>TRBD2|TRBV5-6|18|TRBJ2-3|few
CASSLRTGGSFRTDTQYF
TGTGCCAGCAGCTTGCGAACGGGGGGGTCCTTTCGCACAGATACGCAGTATTTT
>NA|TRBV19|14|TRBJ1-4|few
CASSSGLRREKLFF
TGTGCCAGTAGTTCAGGGTTAAGAAGGGAAAAACTGTTTTTT
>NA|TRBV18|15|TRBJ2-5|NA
CASSPALAPQETQYF
TGTGCCAGCTCACCAGCTCTAGCGCCTCAAGAGACCCAGTACTTC
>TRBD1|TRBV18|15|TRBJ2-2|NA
CASSPGQGAFGELFF
TGTGCCAGCTCACCCGGACAGGGGGCTTTCGGGGAGCTGTTTTTT
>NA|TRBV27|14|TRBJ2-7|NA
CASSFLAGRSEQYF
TGTGCCAGCAGTTTTCTGGCGGGACGTTCCGAGCAGTACTTC
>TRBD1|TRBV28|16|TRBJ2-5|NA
CASSTRQGGGAETQYF
TGTGCCAGCAGTACCCGACAGGGGGGGGGTGCGGAGACCCAGTACTTC
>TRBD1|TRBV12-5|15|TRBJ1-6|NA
CASGETWTGVSPLHF
TGTGCTAGTGGTGAAACCTGGACAGGGGTATCACCCCTCCACTTT
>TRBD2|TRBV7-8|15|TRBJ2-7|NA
CASSRTGGKHYEQYF
TGTGCCAGCAGCCGGACGGGGGGGAAACACTACGAGCAGTACTTC
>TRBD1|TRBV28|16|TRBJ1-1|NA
CASSSITGGAGTEAFF
TGTGCCAGCAGTTCAATTACAGGGGGCGCAGGGACTGAAGCTTTCTTT
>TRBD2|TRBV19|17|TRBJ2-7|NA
CASSTPGLAGRRYEQYF
TGTGCCAGTAGTACACCGGGACTAGCGGGAAGGCGCTACGAGCAGTACTTC
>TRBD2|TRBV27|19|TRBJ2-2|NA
CASSFLAPSGRTNTGELFF
TGTGCCAGCAGTTTTCTGGCGCCTAGCGGGAGAACGAACACCGGGGAGCTGTTTTTT
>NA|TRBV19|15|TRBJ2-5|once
CASSIRGQTQETQYF
TGTGCCAGTAGTATTAGAGGACAGACACAAGAGACCCAGTACTTC
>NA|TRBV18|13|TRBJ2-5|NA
CASSPYRAETQYF
TGTGCCAGCTCACCATACAGGGCGGAGACCCAGTACTTC
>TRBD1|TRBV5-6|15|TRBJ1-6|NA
CASSWTGGWDSPLHF
TGTGCCAGCAGCTGGACAGGGGGCTGGGATTCACCCCTCCACTTT
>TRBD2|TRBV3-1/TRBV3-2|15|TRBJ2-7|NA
CASSQGTSGAYEQYF
TGTGCCAGCAGCCAAGGGACTAGCGGGGCCTACGAGCAGTACTTC
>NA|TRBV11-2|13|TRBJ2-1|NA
CASSFQSVSEQFF
TGTGCCAGCAGCTTTCAAAGCGTAAGTGAGCAGTTCTTC
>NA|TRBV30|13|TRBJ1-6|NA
CAWRAPGNSPLHF
TGTGCCTGGAGGGCCCCAGGGAATTCACCCCTCCACTTT
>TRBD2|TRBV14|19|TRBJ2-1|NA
CASSQEPGTSGRVYNEQFF
TGTGCCAGCAGCCAAGAGCCGGGTACTAGCGGGAGGGTATACAATGAGCAGTTCTTC
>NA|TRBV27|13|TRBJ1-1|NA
CASSRSLNTEAFF
TGTGCCAGCAGTCGGTCCCTGAACACTGAAGCTTTCTTT
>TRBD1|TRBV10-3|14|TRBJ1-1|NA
CAIRPGQKNTEAFF
TGTGCCATCAGGCCGGGACAGAAGAACACTGAAGCTTTCTTT
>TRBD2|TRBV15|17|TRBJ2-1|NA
CATSRDSVTSGWGEQFF
TGTGCCACCAGCAGAGATTCCGTGACTAGCGGGTGGGGTGAGCAGTTCTTC
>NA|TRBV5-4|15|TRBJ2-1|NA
CASSLGGESYNEQFF
TGTGCCAGCAGCTTGGGGGGAGAATCCTACAATGAGCAGTTCTTC
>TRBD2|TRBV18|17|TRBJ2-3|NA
CASSPPGLAGGTDTQYF
TGTGCCAGCTCACCACCTGGTCTAGCGGGGGGCACAGATACGCAGTATTTT
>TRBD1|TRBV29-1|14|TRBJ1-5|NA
CSVRTGGGNQPQHF
TGCAGCGTTCGCACAGGGGGTGGCAATCAGCCCCAGCATTTT
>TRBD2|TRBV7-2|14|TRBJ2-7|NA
CASSLVAGGWEQYF
TGTGCCAGCAGCTTAGTAGCGGGAGGGTGGGAGCAGTACTTC
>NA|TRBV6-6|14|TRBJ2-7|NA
CASRYTDTSYEQYF
TGTGCCAGCAGGTACACGGACACTTCCTACGAGCAGTACTTC
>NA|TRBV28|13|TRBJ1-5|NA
CASMVRGFQPQHF
TGTGCCAGCATGGTCAGGGGTTTCCAGCCCCAGCATTTT
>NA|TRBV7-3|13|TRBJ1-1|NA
CASSLGHTTEAFF
TGTGCCAGCAGCTTAGGACACACCACTGAAGCTTTCTTT
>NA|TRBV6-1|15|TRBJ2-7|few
CASSEAGSLVYEQYF
TGTGCCAGCAGTGAAGCTGGATCCCTAGTATACGAGCAGTACTTC
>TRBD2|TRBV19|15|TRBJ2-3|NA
CASTGTSGGPDTQYF
TGTGCCAGTACCGGGACTAGCGGGGGGCCAGATACGCAGTATTTT
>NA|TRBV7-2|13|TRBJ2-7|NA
CASSFPRGAEQYF
TGTGCCAGCAGCTTCCCGCGCGGGGCCGAGCAGTACTTC
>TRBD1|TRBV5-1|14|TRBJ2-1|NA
CASSLRQGAGEQFF
TGCGCCAGCAGCTTAAGACAGGGGGCCGGTGAGCAGTTCTTC
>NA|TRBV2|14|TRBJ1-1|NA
CASSEAGRGTEAFF
TGTGCCAGCAGTGAAGCAGGCCGAGGCACTGAAGCTTTCTTT
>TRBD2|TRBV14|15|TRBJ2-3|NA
CASSQRGSGTDTQYF
TGTGCCAGCAGCCAGCGGGGGTCGGGCACAGATACGCAGTATTTT
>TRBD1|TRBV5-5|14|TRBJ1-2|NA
CASSSGQSNYGYTF
TGTGCCAGCAGCTCGGGACAGAGTAACTATGGCTACACCTTC
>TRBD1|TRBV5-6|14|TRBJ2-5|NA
CASSFGTGIGTQYF
TGTGCCAGCAGCTTTGGGACAGGAATCGGGACCCAGTACTTC
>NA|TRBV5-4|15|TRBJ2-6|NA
CASSHDRAGANVLTF
TGTGCCAGCAGCCACGACCGGGCTGGGGCCAACGTCCTGACTTTC
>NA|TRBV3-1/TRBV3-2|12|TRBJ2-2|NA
CASSTGSGELFF
TGTGCCAGCAGTACAGGGTCCGGGGAGCTGTTTTTT
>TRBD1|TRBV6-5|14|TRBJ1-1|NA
CASSPPGQGRGAFF
TGTGCCAGCAGTCCCCCGGGACAGGGTCGGGGGGCTTTCTTT
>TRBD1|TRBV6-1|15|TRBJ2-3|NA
CASSEDRGRADTQYF
TGTGCCAGCAGTGAGGACAGGGGCCGGGCAGATACGCAGTATTTT
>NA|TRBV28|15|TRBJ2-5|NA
CASSFFREARETQYF
TGTGCCAGCAGTTTCTTTAGGGAGGCCAGGGAGACCCAGTACTTC
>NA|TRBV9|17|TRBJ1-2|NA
CASSASIPQISNYGYTF
TGTGCCAGCAGTGCCTCCATCCCACAGATTTCTAACTATGGCTACACCTTC
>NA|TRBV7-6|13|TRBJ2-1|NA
CASSAPTLDEQFF
TGTGCCAGCAGCGCCCCTACTTTGGATGAGCAGTTCTTC
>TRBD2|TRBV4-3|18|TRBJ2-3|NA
CASSRGLAGETSTDTQYF
TGCGCCAGCAGCCGGGGACTAGCTGGGGAGACTAGCACAGATACGCAGTATTTT
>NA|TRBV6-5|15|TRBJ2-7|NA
CASSYSIASAAEQYF
TGTGCCAGCAGTTACTCGATAGCTAGCGCGGCCGAGCAGTACTTC
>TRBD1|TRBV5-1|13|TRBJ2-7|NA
CASSLSGQGEQYF
TGCGCCAGCAGCTTGTCGGGACAGGGCGAGCAGTACTTC
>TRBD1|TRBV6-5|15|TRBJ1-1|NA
CASSHRGRLDTEAFF
TGTGCCAGCAGTCACAGGGGTAGATTGGACACTGAAGCTTTCTTT
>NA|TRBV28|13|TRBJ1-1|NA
CASISFEGTEAFF
TGTGCCAGCATCTCCTTCGAGGGAACTGAAGCTTTCTTT
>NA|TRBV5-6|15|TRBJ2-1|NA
CASSFGGAAGYEQFF
TGTGCCAGCAGCTTTGGGGGGGCTGCGGGGTATGAGCAGTTCTTC